This TCR beta chain was sequenced during a study of CD8 T cells in Susac syndrome. Study-wide findings and caveats: The CD4+ T cell repertoires, which came from Susac syndrome patients, showed no sign of clonal expansion.

The RNA, about 0.45 to 1 ug, was put through reverse transcription using random hexamers. Amplification of TCR beta CDR3 by immunoSEQ multiplex PCR spanned 54 Vbeta and 13 Jbeta. TCRdb used MiXCR to reprocess the immunoSEQ multiplex PCR reads, holding one entry per CDR3 protein. The sample consists of tens of thousands of distinct CDR3 sequences, just over 90% of them appearing once. Concerning this clonotype: What it binds is unknown.

Germline CDR1 and CDR2: MNHNS and SASEGT. The V gene lost 0 bases and the J gene lost 1 base, with 7 bases spanning the gap. The CDR3 consists of 15 residues. The clonotype originates from a human donor with Susac syndrome. The chain couples TRBV6-1 to TRBJ2-4; D unresolved. The sample comprised CD4+ T cells from PBMCs. CDR3 residues: CASSEASGAKNIQYF. CDR3 in DNA: TGTGCCAGCAGTGAAGCATCCGGGGCCAAAAACATTCAGTACTTC.